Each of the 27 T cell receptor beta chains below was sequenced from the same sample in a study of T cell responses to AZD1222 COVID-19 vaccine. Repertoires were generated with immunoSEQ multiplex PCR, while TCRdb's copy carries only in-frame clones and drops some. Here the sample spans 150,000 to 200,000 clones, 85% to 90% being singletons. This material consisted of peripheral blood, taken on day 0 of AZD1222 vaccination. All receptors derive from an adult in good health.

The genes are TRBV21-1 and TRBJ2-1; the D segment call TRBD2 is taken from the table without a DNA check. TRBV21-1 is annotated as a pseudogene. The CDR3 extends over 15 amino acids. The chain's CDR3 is CARFFSGRAFSEQFF. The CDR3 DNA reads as TGTGCCAGGTTCTTTAGCGGGAGGGCCTTCTCCGAGCAGTTCTTC.

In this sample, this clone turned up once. CDR3 sequence reads: CASSPGTVPGNEKLFF. CDR3 nucleotide sequence: TGTGCCAGCAGCCCGGGGACAGTTCCGGGTAATGAAAAACTGTTTTTT. The V gene is TRBV7-6, the J gene TRBJ1-4, with TRBD1 matching over 7 bases. The CDR3 spans 16 residues. The J segment lost 4 bases and the V segment lost 5 bases, leaving 10 bases of the junction unmatched. In germline, CDR1 is SGHVS, CDR2 FNYEAQ.

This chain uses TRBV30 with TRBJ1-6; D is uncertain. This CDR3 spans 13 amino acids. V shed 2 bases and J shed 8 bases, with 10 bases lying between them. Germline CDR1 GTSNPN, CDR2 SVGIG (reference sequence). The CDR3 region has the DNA TGTGCCTGGAGTTCCCACCGGGATTCACCCCTCCACTTT. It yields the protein CAWSSHRDSPLHF.

Written as DNA, the CDR3 is TGTGCCAGCAGCGCAGGGAGACTAGCGGGGGGGCCTCGGACAGATACGCAGTATTTT. Translation gives CASSAGRLAGGPRTDTQYF. The chain links TRBV11-3 to TRBJ2-3; 14 nucleotides line up with TRBD2. This CDR3 contains 19 residues. CDR1 and CDR2 from the germline V gene are SGHNT and YENEEA. V trimming: 5 bases; J trimming: 3 bases; junction bases outside the gene matches: 13.

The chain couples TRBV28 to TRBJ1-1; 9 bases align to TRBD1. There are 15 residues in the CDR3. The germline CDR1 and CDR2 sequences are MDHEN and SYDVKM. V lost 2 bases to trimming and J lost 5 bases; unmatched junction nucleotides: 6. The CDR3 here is CASSLRGQGLTEAFF. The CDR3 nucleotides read TGTGCCAGCAGTTTACGGGGACAGGGTCTAACTGAAGCTTTCTTT. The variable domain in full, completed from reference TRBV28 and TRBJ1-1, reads DVKVTQSSRYLVKRTGEKVFLECVQDMDHENMFWYRQDPGLGLRLIYFSYDVKMKEKGDIPEGYSVSREKKERFSLILESASTNQTSMYLCASSLRGQGLTEAFFGQGTRLTVV.

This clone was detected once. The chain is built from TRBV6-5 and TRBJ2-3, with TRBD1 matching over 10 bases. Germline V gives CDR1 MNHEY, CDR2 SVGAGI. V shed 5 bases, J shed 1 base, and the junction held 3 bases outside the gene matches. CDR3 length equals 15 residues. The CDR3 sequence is CASSRTGGRTDTQYF. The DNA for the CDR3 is TGTGCCAGCAGTCGGACAGGGGGACGCACAGATACGCAGTATTTT.

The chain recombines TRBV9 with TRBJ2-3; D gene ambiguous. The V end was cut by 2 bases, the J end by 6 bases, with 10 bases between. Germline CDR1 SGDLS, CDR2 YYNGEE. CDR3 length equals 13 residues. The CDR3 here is CASSVANPDTQYF. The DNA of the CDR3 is TGTGCCAGCAGCGTCGCAAACCCGGATACGCAGTATTTT. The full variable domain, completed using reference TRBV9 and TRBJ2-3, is DSGVTQTPKHLITATGQRVTLRCSPRSGDLSVYWYQQSLDQGLQFLIQYYNGEERAKGNILERFSAQQFPDLHSELNLSSLELGDSALYFCASSVANPDTQYFGPGTRLTVL.

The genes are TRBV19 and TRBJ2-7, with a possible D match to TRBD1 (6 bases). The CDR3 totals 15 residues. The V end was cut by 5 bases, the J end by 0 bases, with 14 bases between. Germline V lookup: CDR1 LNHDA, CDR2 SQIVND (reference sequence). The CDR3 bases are TGTGCCAGTAGTCAGGGGCCAACCTACTCCTACGAGCAGTACTTC. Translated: CASSQGPTYSYEQYF.

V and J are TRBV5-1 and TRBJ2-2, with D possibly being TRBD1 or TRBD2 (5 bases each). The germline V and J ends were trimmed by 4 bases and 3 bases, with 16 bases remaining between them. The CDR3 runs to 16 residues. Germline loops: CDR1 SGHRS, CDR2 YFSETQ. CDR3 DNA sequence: TGCGCCAGCAGCATAGACCCCGTGGGGGACACCGGGGAGCTGTTTTTT. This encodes CASSIDPVGDTGELFF.

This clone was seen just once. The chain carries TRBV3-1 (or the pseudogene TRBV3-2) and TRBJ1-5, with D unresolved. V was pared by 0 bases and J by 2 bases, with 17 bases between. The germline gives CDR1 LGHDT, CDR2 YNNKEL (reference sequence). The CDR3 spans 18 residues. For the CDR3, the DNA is TGTGCCAGCAGCCAAGAATCTGGAGGTCTCGGGGGCAATCAGCCCCAGCATTTT. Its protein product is CASSQESGGLGGNQPQHF.

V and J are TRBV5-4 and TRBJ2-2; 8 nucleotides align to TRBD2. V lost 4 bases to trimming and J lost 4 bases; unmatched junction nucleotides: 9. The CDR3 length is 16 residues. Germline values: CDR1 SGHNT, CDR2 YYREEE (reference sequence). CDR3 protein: CASSPAAGGLTGELFF. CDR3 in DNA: TGTGCCAGCAGCCCGGCGGCGGGGGGCCTCACCGGGGAGCTGTTTTTT.

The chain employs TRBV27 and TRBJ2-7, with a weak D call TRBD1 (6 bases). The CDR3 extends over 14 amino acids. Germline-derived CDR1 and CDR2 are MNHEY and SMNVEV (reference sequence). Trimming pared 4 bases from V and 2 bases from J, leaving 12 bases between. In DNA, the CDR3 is TGTGCCAGCAGTTCGACAGGCAGAACCTACGAGCAGTACTTC. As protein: CASSSTGRTYEQYF.

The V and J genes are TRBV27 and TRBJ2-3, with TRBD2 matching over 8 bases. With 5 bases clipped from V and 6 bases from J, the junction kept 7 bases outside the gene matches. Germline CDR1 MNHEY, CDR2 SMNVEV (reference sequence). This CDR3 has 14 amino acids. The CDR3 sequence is CASSPLRGGDTQYF. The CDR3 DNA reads TGTGCCAGCAGTCCGCTTCGGGGGGGCGATACGCAGTATTTT.

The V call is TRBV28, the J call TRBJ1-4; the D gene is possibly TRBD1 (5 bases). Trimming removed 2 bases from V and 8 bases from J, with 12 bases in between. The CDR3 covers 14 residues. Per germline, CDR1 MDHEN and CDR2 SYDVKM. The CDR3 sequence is CASSLGGWEEKLFF. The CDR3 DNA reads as TGTGCCAGCAGTTTAGGGGGTTGGGAGGAAAAACTGTTTTTT.

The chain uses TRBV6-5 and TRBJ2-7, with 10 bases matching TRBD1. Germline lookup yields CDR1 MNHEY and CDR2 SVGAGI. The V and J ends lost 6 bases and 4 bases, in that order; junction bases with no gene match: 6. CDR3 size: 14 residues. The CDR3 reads CASSVGQGYYEQYF. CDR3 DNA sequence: TGTGCCAGCAGCGTGGGACAGGGGTATTACGAGCAGTACTTC.

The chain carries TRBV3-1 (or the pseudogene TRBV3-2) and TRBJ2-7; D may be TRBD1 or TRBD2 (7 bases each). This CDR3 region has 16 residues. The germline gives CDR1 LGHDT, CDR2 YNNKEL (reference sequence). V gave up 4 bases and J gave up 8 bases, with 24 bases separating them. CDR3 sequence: CASSPDFGQGGEKQYF. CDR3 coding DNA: TGTGCCAGCAGCCCCGACTTCGGGCAGGGGGGGGAGAAGCAGTACTTC.

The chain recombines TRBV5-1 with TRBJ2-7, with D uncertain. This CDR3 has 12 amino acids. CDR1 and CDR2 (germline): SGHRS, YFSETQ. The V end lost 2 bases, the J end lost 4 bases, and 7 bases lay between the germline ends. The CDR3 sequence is CASSLDTYEQYF. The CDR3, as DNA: TGCGCCAGCAGCTTAGATACTTACGAGCAGTACTTC.

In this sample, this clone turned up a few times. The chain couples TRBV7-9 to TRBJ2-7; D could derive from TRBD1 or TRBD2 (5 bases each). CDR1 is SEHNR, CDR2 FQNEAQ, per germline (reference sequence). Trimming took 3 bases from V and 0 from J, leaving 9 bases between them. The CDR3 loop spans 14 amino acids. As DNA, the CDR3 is TGTGCCAGCAGCTTCGGGACGAACTCCTACGAGCAGTACTTC. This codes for CASSFGTNSYEQYF.

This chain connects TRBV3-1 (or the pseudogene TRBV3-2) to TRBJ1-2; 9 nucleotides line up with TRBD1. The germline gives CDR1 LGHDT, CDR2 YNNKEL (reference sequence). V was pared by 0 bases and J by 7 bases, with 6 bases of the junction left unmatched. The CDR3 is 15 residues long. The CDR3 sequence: CASSQDLTGGRGYTF. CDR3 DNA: TGTGCCAGCAGCCAAGACCTCACAGGGGGCCGTGGCTACACCTTC.

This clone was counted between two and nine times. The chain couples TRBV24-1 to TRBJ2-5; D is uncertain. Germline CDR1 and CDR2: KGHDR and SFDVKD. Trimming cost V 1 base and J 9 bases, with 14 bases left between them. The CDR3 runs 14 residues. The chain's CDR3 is CATSDFGGVRPQYF. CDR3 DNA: TGTGCCACCAGTGATTTTGGTGGGGTCCGACCCCAGTACTTC.

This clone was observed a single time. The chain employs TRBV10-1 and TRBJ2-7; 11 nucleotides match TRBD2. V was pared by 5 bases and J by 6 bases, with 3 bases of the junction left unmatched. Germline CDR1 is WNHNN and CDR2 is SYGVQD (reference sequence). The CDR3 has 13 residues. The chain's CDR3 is CASSPLAGVEQYF. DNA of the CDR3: TGCGCCAGCAGTCCACTAGCGGGGGTCGAGCAGTACTTC.

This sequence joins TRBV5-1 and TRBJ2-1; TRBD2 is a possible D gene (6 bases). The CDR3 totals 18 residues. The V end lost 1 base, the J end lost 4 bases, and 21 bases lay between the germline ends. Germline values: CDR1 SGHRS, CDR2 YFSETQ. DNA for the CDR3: TGCGCCAGCAGCTTGATATATCTCGGCCTCGGGAGTTACAATGAGCAGTTCTTC. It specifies CASSLIYLGLGSYNEQFF.

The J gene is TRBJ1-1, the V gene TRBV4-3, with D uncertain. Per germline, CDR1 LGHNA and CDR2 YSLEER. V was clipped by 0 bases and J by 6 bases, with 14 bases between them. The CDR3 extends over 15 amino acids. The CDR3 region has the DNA TGCGCCAGCAGCCAAGACTCAGGCCGGTGGGCTGAAGCTTTCTTT. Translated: CASSQDSGRWAEAFF.

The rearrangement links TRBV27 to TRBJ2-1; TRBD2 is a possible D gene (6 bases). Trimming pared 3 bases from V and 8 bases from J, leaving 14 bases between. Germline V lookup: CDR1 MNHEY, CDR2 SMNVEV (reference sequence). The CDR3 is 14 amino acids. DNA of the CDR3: TGTGCCAGCAGTTTTGGGGAAGCGGGCTATGAGCAGTTCTTC. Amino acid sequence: CASSFGEAGYEQFF.

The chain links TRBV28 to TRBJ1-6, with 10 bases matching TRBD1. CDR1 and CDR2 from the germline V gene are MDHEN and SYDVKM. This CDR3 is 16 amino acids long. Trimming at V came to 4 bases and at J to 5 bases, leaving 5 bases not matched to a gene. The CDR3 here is CASSSTGQGHNSPLHF. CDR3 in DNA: TGTGCCAGCAGTTCTACGGGACAGGGGCATAATTCACCCCTCCACTTT.

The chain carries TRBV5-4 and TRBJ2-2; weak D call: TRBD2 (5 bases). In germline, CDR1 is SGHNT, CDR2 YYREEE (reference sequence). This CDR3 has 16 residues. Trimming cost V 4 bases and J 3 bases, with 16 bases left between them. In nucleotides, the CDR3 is TGTGCCAGCAGCCCGACTCGAGGGCTGGACACCGGGGAGCTGTTTTTT. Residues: CASSPTRGLDTGELFF. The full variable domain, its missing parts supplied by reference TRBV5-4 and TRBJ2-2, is ETGVTQSPTHLIKTRGQQVTLRCSSQSGHNTVSWYQQALGQGPQFIFQYYREEENGRGNFPPRFSGLQFPNYSSELNVNALELDDSALYLCASSPTRGLDTGELFFGEGSRLTVL.

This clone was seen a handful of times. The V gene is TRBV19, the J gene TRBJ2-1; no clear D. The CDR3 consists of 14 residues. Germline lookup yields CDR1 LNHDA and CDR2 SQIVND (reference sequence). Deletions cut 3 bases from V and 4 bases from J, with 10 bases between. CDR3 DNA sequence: TGTGCCAGTAGTATTTCCACCGTGTACAATGAGCAGTTCTTC. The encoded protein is CASSISTVYNEQFF.